This is a list of T cell receptor beta chains from one sample in a study of T-cell memory formation after mild COVID-19. TCRdb itself ran the 5' RACE reads through MiXCR, one entry per CDR3 protein. The sample has roughly 340,000 distinct CDR3 sequences; more than 15% are singletons. The sequencing sample was made of PBMCs or a T cell subset sorted from them (not recorded which). These receptors were taken from a man younger than 35 who had mild COVID-19 (a few samples of this study predate the infection). Cell type and time point are not known. Each CDR3 is given with its conserved first and last residue. Fields, in order: V gene, D gene, J gene, clone size, CDR3 protein, CDR3 DNA. The D gene is left open where the match is weak. Clone sizes are given selectively: once, few, many, or a class where the clone is expanded.

V gene: TRBV12-3/TRBV12-4; D gene: .; J gene: TRBJ2-3; clone size: many; CDR3 protein: CASSPPRGRTDTQYF; CDR3 DNA: TGTGCCAGCAGCCCCCCGCGGGGACGTACAGATACGCAGTATTTT
V gene: TRBV4-3; D gene: TRBD1; J gene: TRBJ1-2; clone size: .; CDR3 protein: CASSLIDRGHLVYGYTF; CDR3 DNA: TGCGCCAGCAGCCTAATCGACAGGGGGCATTTGGTCTATGGCTACACCTTC
V gene: TRBV4-1; D gene: TRBD2; J gene: TRBJ2-1; clone size: .; CDR3 protein: CASSQDPRGVAGTYNEQFF; CDR3 DNA: TGCGCCAGCAGCCAAGATCCCCGTGGGGTAGCGGGGACCTACAATGAGCAGTTCTTC
V gene: TRBV11-2; D gene: TRBD1; J gene: TRBJ2-5; clone size: many; CDR3 protein: CASSLDGRGREETQYF; CDR3 DNA: TGTGCCAGCAGCTTAGATGGCAGGGGGCGGGAAGAGACCCAGTACTTC
V gene: TRBV5-1; D gene: .; J gene: TRBJ2-5; clone size: few; CDR3 protein: CASSLLTSGQETQYF; CDR3 DNA: TGCGCCAGCAGCTTGTTGACATCCGGCCAAGAGACCCAGTACTTC
V gene: TRBV12-3/TRBV12-4; D gene: .; J gene: TRBJ1-5; clone size: few; CDR3 protein: CASSFEGQPQHF; CDR3 DNA: TGTGCCAGCAGTTTTGAGGGACAGCCCCAGCATTTT
V gene: TRBV5-1; D gene: TRBD2; J gene: TRBJ2-6; clone size: few; CDR3 protein: CASRSGSSGANVLTF; CDR3 DNA: TGCGCCAGCAGAAGCGGGAGCTCTGGGGCCAACGTCCTGACTTTC
V gene: TRBV30; D gene: .; J gene: TRBJ1-2; clone size: .; CDR3 protein: CAWQENYGYTF; CDR3 DNA: TGTGCCTGGCAGGAGAACTATGGCTACACCTTC
V gene: TRBV3-1; D gene: .; J gene: TRBJ2-1; clone size: few; CDR3 protein: CASSQPSAAAYNEQFF; CDR3 DNA: TGTGCCAGCAGCCAACCCTCGGCCGCGGCCTACAATGAGCAGTTCTTC
V gene: TRBV7-9; D gene: TRBD1; J gene: TRBJ2-5; clone size: few; CDR3 protein: CASSRRGGEETQYF; CDR3 DNA: TGTGCCAGCAGTAGGAGAGGGGGCGAGGAGACCCAGTACTTC
V gene: TRBV5-7; D gene: .; J gene: TRBJ2-5; clone size: few; CDR3 protein: CASKSRPGRLQETQYF; CDR3 DNA: TGTGCCAGCAAATCCCGCCCCGGACGGCTCCAAGAGACCCAGTACTTC
V gene: TRBV5-1; D gene: .; J gene: TRBJ1-4; clone size: .; CDR3 protein: CASSSGQEKLFF; CDR3 DNA: TGCGCCAGCAGCTCCGGTCAGGAAAAACTGTTTTTT
V gene: TRBV7-9; D gene: TRBD1; J gene: TRBJ1-4; clone size: .; CDR3 protein: CASSQGVNEKLFF; CDR3 DNA: TGTGCCAGCAGCCAGGGGGTTAATGAAAAACTGTTTTTT
V gene: TRBV5-6; D gene: TRBD1; J gene: TRBJ2-7; clone size: few; CDR3 protein: CASSKPGQGYNEQYF; CDR3 DNA: TGTGCCAGCAGCAAACCGGGACAGGGTTACAACGAGCAGTACTTC
V gene: TRBV12-3/TRBV12-4; D gene: TRBD1; J gene: TRBJ1-4; clone size: few; CDR3 protein: CASSQTGGEEKLFF; CDR3 DNA: TGTGCCAGCAGTCAAACAGGGGGCGAAGAAAAACTGTTTTTT
V gene: TRBV2; D gene: .; J gene: TRBJ1-3; clone size: .; CDR3 protein: CASSLQGSGNTIYF; CDR3 DNA: TGTGCCAGCAGCCTACAGGGAAGTGGAAACACCATATATTTT
V gene: TRBV7-9; D gene: TRBD1; J gene: TRBJ1-2; clone size: .; CDR3 protein: CASSLGTGGPSRYGYTF; CDR3 DNA: TGTGCCAGCAGCTTAGGGACAGGGGGCCCGTCTCGGTATGGCTACACCTTC
V gene: TRBV12-3/TRBV12-4; D gene: TRBD1; J gene: TRBJ2-3; clone size: few; CDR3 protein: CASSLDRGHTDTQYF; CDR3 DNA: TGTGCCAGCAGTTTAGACAGGGGGCACACAGATACGCAGTATTTT
V gene: TRBV18; D gene: .; J gene: TRBJ2-7; clone size: few; CDR3 protein: CASSLMGGRPPEQYF; CDR3 DNA: TGTGCCAGCTCACTAATGGGGGGTCGACCCCCAGAGCAGTACTTC
V gene: TRBV7-2; D gene: .; J gene: TRBJ1-1; clone size: few; CDR3 protein: CATGAEAFF; CDR3 DNA: TGTGCCACGGGGGCTGAAGCTTTCTTT
V gene: TRBV15; D gene: TRBD1; J gene: TRBJ2-7; clone size: .; CDR3 protein: CATSTGQGFRYEQYF; CDR3 DNA: TGTGCCACCAGCACGGGACAGGGGTTCCGCTACGAGCAGTACTTC
V gene: TRBV5-4; D gene: TRBD1; J gene: TRBJ2-7; clone size: .; CDR3 protein: CASSIPGQGAYEQYF; CDR3 DNA: TGTGCCAGCAGCATACCGGGACAGGGGGCCTACGAGCAGTACTTC
V gene: TRBV5-5; D gene: .; J gene: TRBJ2-5; clone size: .; CDR3 protein: CASSLPSKETQYF; CDR3 DNA: TGTGCCAGCAGCTTGCCGTCAAAAGAGACCCAGTACTTC
V gene: TRBV4-1; D gene: TRBD1; J gene: TRBJ1-4; clone size: few; CDR3 protein: CASSQEGQVFGKLFF; CDR3 DNA: TGCGCCAGCAGCCAAGAAGGACAGGTATTCGGAAAACTGTTTTTT
V gene: TRBV15; D gene: .; J gene: TRBJ2-7; clone size: few; CDR3 protein: CATSRDQGRSYEQYF; CDR3 DNA: TGTGCCACCAGCAGAGACCAGGGAAGGTCCTACGAGCAGTACTTC
V gene: TRBV20-1; D gene: .; J gene: TRBJ2-5; clone size: .; CDR3 protein: CSALDRQETQYF; CDR3 DNA: TGCAGTGCTTTGGACAGACAAGAGACCCAGTACTTC
V gene: TRBV7-2; D gene: .; J gene: TRBJ2-3; clone size: many; CDR3 protein: CASSLTTGSTDTQYF; CDR3 DNA: TGTGCCAGCAGCTTAACGACCGGTAGCACAGATACGCAGTATTTT
V gene: TRBV28; D gene: TRBD2; J gene: TRBJ2-1; clone size: once; CDR3 protein: CASRGAGSSSYNEQFF; CDR3 DNA: TGTGCCAGCAGGGGAGCGGGATCGAGCTCCTACAATGAGCAGTTCTTC
V gene: TRBV7-9; D gene: .; J gene: TRBJ2-7; clone size: .; CDR3 protein: CASSLATPGVDEQYF; CDR3 DNA: TGTGCCAGCAGCTTAGCGACCCCAGGGGTGGACGAGCAGTACTTC
V gene: TRBV6-2/TRBV6-3; D gene: .; J gene: TRBJ2-7; clone size: .; CDR3 protein: CASTSWVYEQYF; CDR3 DNA: TGTGCCAGCACCTCGTGGGTCTACGAGCAGTACTTC
V gene: TRBV6-4; D gene: .; J gene: TRBJ2-3; clone size: .; CDR3 protein: CASSEQGGRTDTQYF; CDR3 DNA: TGTGCCAGCAGTGAACAGGGAGGAAGAACAGATACGCAGTATTTT
V gene: TRBV18; D gene: .; J gene: TRBJ1-6; clone size: .; CDR3 protein: CASSPVQGASSLHF; CDR3 DNA: TGTGCCAGCTCACCGGTTCAGGGTGCTTCTTCCCTCCACTTT
V gene: TRBV4-3; D gene: TRBD2; J gene: TRBJ2-5; clone size: many; CDR3 protein: CASSQQLARAQETQYF; CDR3 DNA: TGCGCCAGCAGCCAGCAACTAGCGCGAGCCCAAGAGACCCAGTACTTC
V gene: TRBV19; D gene: TRBD1; J gene: TRBJ2-7; clone size: .; CDR3 protein: CASSPTGTGNEQYF; CDR3 DNA: TGTGCCAGTAGTCCCACCGGGACAGGCAACGAGCAGTACTTC
V gene: TRBV6-2/TRBV6-3; D gene: .; J gene: TRBJ2-7; clone size: few; CDR3 protein: CASSYPGSNYEQYF; CDR3 DNA: TGTGCCAGCAGTTACCCCGGATCCAACTACGAGCAGTACTTC
V gene: TRBV7-9; D gene: .; J gene: TRBJ2-5; clone size: few; CDR3 protein: CASSLENSQETQYF; CDR3 DNA: TGTGCCAGCAGCTTAGAGAACTCCCAAGAGACCCAGTACTTC
V gene: TRBV7-9; D gene: .; J gene: TRBJ1-1; clone size: few; CDR3 protein: CASSSYSEQAQNTEAFF; CDR3 DNA: TGTGCCAGCAGCTCATACTCCGAGCAGGCCCAGAACACTGAAGCTTTCTTT
V gene: TRBV7-2; D gene: .; J gene: TRBJ2-7; clone size: .; CDR3 protein: CASSSNRDGNSYEQYF; CDR3 DNA: TGTGCCAGCAGCTCAAACCGGGACGGCAACTCCTACGAGCAGTACTTC
V gene: TRBV13; D gene: TRBD1; J gene: TRBJ1-2; clone size: few; CDR3 protein: CASSPGTGGSPYGYTF; CDR3 DNA: TGTGCCAGCAGCCCGGGGACAGGTGGATCCCCCTATGGCTACACCTTC
V gene: TRBV4-3; D gene: .; J gene: TRBJ2-5; clone size: .; CDR3 protein: CASSQDPPHPAGSETQYF; CDR3 DNA: TGCGCCAGCAGCCAAGATCCCCCCCATCCCGCGGGGAGCGAGACCCAGTACTTC
V gene: TRBV6-5; D gene: .; J gene: TRBJ1-4; clone size: few; CDR3 protein: CASGSTNEKLFF; CDR3 DNA: TGTGCCAGCGGGAGTACTAATGAAAAACTGTTTTTT
V gene: TRBV5-4; D gene: TRBD2; J gene: TRBJ2-7; clone size: .; CDR3 protein: CASSITSGGASYEQYF; CDR3 DNA: TGTGCCAGCAGCATCACTAGCGGGGGGGCTTCCTACGAGCAGTACTTC
V gene: TRBV4-2; D gene: .; J gene: TRBJ2-2; clone size: .; CDR3 protein: CASSQEGARGNTGELFF; CDR3 DNA: TGTGCCAGCAGCCAAGAGGGTGCGCGGGGGAACACCGGGGAGCTGTTTTTT
V gene: TRBV19; D gene: .; J gene: TRBJ1-1; clone size: .; CDR3 protein: CASSRTGAGQRTFF; CDR3 DNA: TGTGCCAGTAGTCGAACCGGGGCAGGACAACGTACTTTCTTT
V gene: TRBV6-2/TRBV6-3; D gene: .; J gene: TRBJ1-5; clone size: .; CDR3 protein: CASSPYRSNQPQHF; CDR3 DNA: TGTGCCAGCAGTCCTTATCGGAGCAATCAGCCCCAGCATTTT
V gene: TRBV5-1; D gene: .; J gene: TRBJ2-7; clone size: many; CDR3 protein: CASSRTGTERYEQYF; CDR3 DNA: TGCGCCAGCAGCCGCACTGGGACGGAGAGGTACGAGCAGTACTTC
V gene: TRBV20-1; D gene: .; J gene: TRBJ1-2; clone size: .; CDR3 protein: CSAPMRAGLYGYTF; CDR3 DNA: TGCAGTGCTCCGATGCGGGCGGGACTCTATGGCTACACCTTC
V gene: TRBV28; D gene: .; J gene: TRBJ2-7; clone size: .; CDR3 protein: CASRYTGEQYF; CDR3 DNA: TGTGCCAGCAGGTATACAGGGGAGCAGTACTTC
V gene: TRBV7-9; D gene: .; J gene: TRBJ2-3; clone size: .; CDR3 protein: CASSPVRTLTDTQYF; CDR3 DNA: TGTGCCAGCAGCCCCGTTCGGACCCTCACAGATACGCAGTATTTT
V gene: TRBV6-5; D gene: TRBD1; J gene: TRBJ1-2; clone size: once; CDR3 protein: CASSPLLTGAYGYTF; CDR3 DNA: TGTGCCAGCAGTCCTCTACTAACAGGGGCCTATGGCTACACCTTC
V gene: TRBV5-1; D gene: TRBD2; J gene: TRBJ2-2; clone size: .; CDR3 protein: CASAFGGGGTPELFF; CDR3 DNA: TGCGCCAGCGCCTTTGGAGGCGGGGGGACTCCGGAGCTGTTTTTT
V gene: TRBV20-1; D gene: .; J gene: TRBJ2-5; clone size: many; CDR3 protein: CSARPFGKTQYF; CDR3 DNA: TGCAGTGCTAGACCGTTCGGGAAGACCCAGTACTTC